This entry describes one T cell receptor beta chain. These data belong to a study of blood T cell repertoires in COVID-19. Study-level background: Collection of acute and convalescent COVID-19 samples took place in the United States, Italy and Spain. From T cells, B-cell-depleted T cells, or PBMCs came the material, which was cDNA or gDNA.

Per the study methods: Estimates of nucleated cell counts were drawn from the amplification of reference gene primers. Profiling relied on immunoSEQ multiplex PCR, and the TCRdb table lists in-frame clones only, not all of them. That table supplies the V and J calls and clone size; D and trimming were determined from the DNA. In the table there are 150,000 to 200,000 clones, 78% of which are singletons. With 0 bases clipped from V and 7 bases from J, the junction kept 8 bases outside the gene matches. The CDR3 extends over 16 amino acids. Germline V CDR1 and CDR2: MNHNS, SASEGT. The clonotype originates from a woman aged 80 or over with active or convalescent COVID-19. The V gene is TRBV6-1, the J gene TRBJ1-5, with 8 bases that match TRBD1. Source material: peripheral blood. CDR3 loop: CASSEAIAGGIQPQHF. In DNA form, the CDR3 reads TGTGCCAGCAGTGAAGCGATAGCAGGGGGCATCCAGCCCCAGCATTTT.